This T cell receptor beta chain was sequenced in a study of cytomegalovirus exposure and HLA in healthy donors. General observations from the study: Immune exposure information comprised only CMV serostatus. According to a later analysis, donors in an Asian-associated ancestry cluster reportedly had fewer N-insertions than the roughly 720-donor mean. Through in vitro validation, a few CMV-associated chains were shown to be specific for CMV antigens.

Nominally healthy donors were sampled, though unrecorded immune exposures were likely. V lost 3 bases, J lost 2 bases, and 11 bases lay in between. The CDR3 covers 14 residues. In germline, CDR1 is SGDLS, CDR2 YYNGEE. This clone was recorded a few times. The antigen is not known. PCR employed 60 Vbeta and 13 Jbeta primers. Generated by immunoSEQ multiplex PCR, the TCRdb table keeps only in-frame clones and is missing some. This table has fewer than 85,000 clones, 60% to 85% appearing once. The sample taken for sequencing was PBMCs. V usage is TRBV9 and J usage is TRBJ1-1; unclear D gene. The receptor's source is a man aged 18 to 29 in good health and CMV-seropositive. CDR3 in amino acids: CASSASGSNTEAFF. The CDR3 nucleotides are TGTGCCAGCAGCGCATCGGGGAGCAACACTGAAGCTTTCTTT.